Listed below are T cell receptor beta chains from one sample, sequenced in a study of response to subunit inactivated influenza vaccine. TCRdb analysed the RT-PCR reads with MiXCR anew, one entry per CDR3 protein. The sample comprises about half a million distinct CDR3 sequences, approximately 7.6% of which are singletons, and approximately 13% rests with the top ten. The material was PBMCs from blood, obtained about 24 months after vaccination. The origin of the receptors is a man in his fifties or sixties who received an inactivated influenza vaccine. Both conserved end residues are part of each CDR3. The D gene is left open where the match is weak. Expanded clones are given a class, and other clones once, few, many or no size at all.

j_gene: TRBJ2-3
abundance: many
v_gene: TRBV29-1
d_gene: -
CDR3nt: TGCAGCGTTGAAGATCCCCATGGGACAGATACGCAGTATTTT
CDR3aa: CSVEDPHGTDTQYF

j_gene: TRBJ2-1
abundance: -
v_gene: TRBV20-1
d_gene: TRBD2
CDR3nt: TGCAGTGCTAGAACTACTAGCGGGGGTTACAATGAGCAGTTCTTC
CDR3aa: CSARTTSGGYNEQFF

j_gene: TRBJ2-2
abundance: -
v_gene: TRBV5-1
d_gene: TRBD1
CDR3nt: TGCGCCAGCAGCCCGAGGACAGGGGGTGCCGGGGAGCTGTTTTTT
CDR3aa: CASSPRTGGAGELFF

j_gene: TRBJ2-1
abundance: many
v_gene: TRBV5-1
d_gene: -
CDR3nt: TGCGCCAGCAGCTTCGGGGGCTCCTACAATGAGCAGTTCTTC
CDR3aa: CASSFGGSYNEQFF

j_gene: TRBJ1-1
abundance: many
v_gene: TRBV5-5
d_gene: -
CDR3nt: TGTGCCAGCAGCTTAGTGGCTTCTGAAGCTTTCTTT
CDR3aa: CASSLVASEAFF

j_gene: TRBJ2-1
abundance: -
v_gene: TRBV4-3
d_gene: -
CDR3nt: TGCGCCAGCAGCCAAGCTAGGACAGCGTACAATGAGCAGTTCTTC
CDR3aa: CASSQARTAYNEQFF

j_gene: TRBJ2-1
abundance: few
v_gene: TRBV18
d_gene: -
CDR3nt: TGTGCCAGCAGCCCCCGGACCAATGAGCAGTTCTTC
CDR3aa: CASSPRTNEQFF

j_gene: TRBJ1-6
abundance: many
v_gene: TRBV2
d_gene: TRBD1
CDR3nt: TGTGCCAGCAGGGTGCCCGGGACAGGGAATTCACCCCTCCACTTT
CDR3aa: CASRVPGTGNSPLHF

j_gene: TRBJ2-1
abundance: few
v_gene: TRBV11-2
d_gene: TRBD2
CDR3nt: TGTGCCAGCAGGTATAGCGGGACTGAGCAGTTCTTC
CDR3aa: CASRYSGTEQFF

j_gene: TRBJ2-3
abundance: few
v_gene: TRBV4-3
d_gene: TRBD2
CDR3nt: TGCGCCAGCAGCCAAGGGGCGGGTGGGACTAGCGGATACACAGATACGCAGTATTTT
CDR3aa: CASSQGAGGTSGYTDTQYF

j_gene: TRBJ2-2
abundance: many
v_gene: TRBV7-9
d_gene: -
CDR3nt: TGTGCCAGCAGCCCGCCGTCCGGGGAGCTGTTTTTT
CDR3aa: CASSPPSGELFF

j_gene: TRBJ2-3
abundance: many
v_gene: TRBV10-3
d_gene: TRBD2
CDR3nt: TGTGCCATCAACCAGCGGGGGGGCACAGATACGCAGTATTTT
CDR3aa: CAINQRGGTDTQYF

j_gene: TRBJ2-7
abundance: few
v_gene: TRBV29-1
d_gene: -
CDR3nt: TGCAGCGTTGAAGGTTCTAGGGATCTACCTGGGCAGTACTTC
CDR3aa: CSVEGSRDLPGQYF

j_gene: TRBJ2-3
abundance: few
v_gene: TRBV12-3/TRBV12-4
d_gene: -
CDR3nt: TGTGCCAGCAACACAGGAGGCACAGATACGCAGTATTTT
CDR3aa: CASNTGGTDTQYF

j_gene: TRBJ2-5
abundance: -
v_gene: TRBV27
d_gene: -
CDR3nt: TGTGCCAGCAATCGACTTGGGGGCCAAGAGACCCAGTACTTC
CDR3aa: CASNRLGGQETQYF

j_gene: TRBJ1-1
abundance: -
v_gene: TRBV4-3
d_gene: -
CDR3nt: TGCGCCAGCAGCCCCCTAGGGGGGGTAGAGACTGAAGCTTTCTTT
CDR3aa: CASSPLGGVETEAFF

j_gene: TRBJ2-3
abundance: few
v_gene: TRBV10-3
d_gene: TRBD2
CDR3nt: TGTGCCATCAGCCGTTCAGTAGCGGGGACCACAGATACGCAGTATTTT
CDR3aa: CAISRSVAGTTDTQYF